One T cell receptor beta chain is described in this entry. Germline V gene data show CDR1 as SGHRS and CDR2 as YFSETQ. The CDR3 sequence is 14 residues long. Trimming took off 2 bases at V and 3 bases at J, with 11 bases between the two ends. Patients aged 18 to 65 had newly diagnosed hyperthyroidism lasting under 2 months. It was uncontrolled infection, other autoimmune disease, pregnancy or lactation that excluded patients. TCR beta CDR3 region amplification was performed from RNA transcripts. HTBI primers were employed in a first-round RT-PCR of the TCR CDR3. TCRdb re-analysed the multiplex PCR reads in MiXCR, keeping a single row per CDR3 protein. Here the sample spans 550,000 to 600,000 distinct CDR3 sequences, around 15% being singletons. This entry comes from a study of T cells in Graves' hyperthyroidism and ophthalmopathy. About the research overall: The blood sample was taken at first diagnosis, before treatment began.

This chain uses TRBV5-1 with TRBJ2-5; D is unresolved. Sequencing was performed on blood. The sequence was collected from a woman aged 18-35 years with Graves' hyperthyroidism. For the CDR3, the DNA is TGCGCCAGCAGCTTCCTTGCCAGCGAAGAGACCCAGTACTTC. This codes for CASSFLASEETQYF.